This TCR beta chain is drawn from a study of CD8 T cells in ankylosing spondylitis. Study outcomes and limitations: There was reportedly significant enrichment of clones that were disease-linked in matched ankylosing spondylitis synovial fluid. CD8+ cells made up the disease-linked clones, which were relatively rare in peripheral blood.

The CDR3 is 16 residues long. With V trimmed by 2 bases and J by 10 bases, 9 bases remained unmatched. Germline V gene sequence: CDR1 SGDLS, CDR2 YYNGEE. This clonotype has only a few counts. Its antigen remains unknown. Libraries of TCR beta came from quantitative 5'-RACE with molecular barcodes. TCRdb fed the 5' RACE reads into MiXCR, producing one record per CDR3 protein. The sample contains fewer than 30,000 distinct CDR3 sequences, under 3% of which appear only once. The sequenced sample was blood, either unsorted or a sorted T cell fraction (not recorded which). The clonotype was recovered from a female donor with ankylosing spondylitis or in good health (not recorded which). This chain joins TRBV9 and TRBJ2-1; 13 nucleotides align to TRBD2. The CDR3 DNA sequence: TGTGCCAGCAGCGTTCGACGGACTAGCGGGAGTGGCGAGCAGTTCTTC. This translates into CASSVRRTSGSGEQFF. Complete variable domain (other parts from reference TRBV9 and TRBJ2-1): DSGVTQTPKHLITATGQRVTLRCSPRSGDLSVYWYQQSLDQGLQFLIQYYNGEERAKGNILERFSAQQFPDLHSELNLSSLELGDSALYFCASSVRRTSGSGEQFFGPGTRLTVL.